This T cell receptor beta chain was profiled in a study of blood T cell repertoires in COVID-19. The overall study: COVID-19 samples from acute and convalescent phases originated in the United States, Italy and Spain. PBMCs, B-cell-depleted T cells, or T cells provided the cDNA or gDNA that made up the material.

Authors' processing steps: Scientists estimated how many nucleated cells there were by amplifying reference gene primers. Repertoires were generated with immunoSEQ multiplex PCR, while TCRdb's copy carries only in-frame clones and drops some. V and J calls and clone size follow that table, whereas D and trimming were derived from the DNA. The table includes about 280,000 clones, 75% to 85% detected once. The CDR3 is 15 amino acids. CDR1 is ENHRY and CDR2 is SYGVKD in the germline V gene. The V end was cut by 0 bases, the J end by 4 bases, with 9 bases between. This receptor was obtained from a middle-aged man with active or convalescent COVID-19. Sequencing input: peripheral blood. The chain has TRBV10-3 and TRBJ1-4; D unclear. The CDR3 region is CAISESGGSNEKLFF. The CDR3 DNA sequence: TGTGCCATCAGTGAGTCGGGAGGGAGTAATGAAAAACTGTTTTTT.